In its sample, the clone carrying this T cell receptor beta chain was seen once. Authors' methods: Quantification of nucleated cells was approximated via reference gene primer amplification. Some clones are missing from TCRdb's copy, which holds only in-frame ones; the method was immunoSEQ multiplex PCR. The V and J calls and the clone size are those of that table, but D and trimming were determined from the DNA. The sample lists 170,000 or so clones; less than 90% were seen once. The data are from a study of blood T cell repertoires in COVID-19. Study as a whole: The cDNA or gDNA used as material had been derived from T cells, B-cell-depleted T cells, or PBMCs.

Patients in Seattle were enrolled during active infection, then followed longitudinally. V gave up 4 bases and J gave up 8 bases; unmatched junction bases: 4. There are 12 residues in the CDR3. Germline assignment: CDR1 GTSNPN and CDR2 SVGIG (reference sequence). This receptor was obtained from a woman in her 70s with COVID-19, enrolled during active disease. Sequenced sample: peripheral blood. The chain is built from TRBV30 and TRBJ1-4, with 7 nucleotides matching TRBD1. As DNA, the CDR3 is TGTGCCTGGACGACAGGGAAGGAAAAACTGTTTTTT. It encodes CAWTTGKEKLFF.